Presented here are 10 T cell receptor beta chains from one specimen sequenced in a study of T-cell reconstitution after alpha-beta-depleted transplantation in children. TCRbeta library construction was performed incorporating unique molecular identifiers. Using its own MiXCR run on the PCR reads, TCRdb lists one record per CDR3 protein. The profile shows hundreds of thousands of distinct CDR3 sequences, more than 10% of them singletons. Sequences were derived from PBMCs, sampled from the stem cell graft. These receptors were taken from a human donor who donated a stem cell graft to a child with Fanconi anemia.

This clonotype was seen a few times. The rearrangement links TRBV7-2 to TRBJ2-3; D remains unclear. Per the germline V gene, CDR1 is SGHTA and CDR2 is FQGNSA. This CDR3 region has 11 residues. Trimming removed 2 bases at V and 7 bases at J, with 4 bases between. Here the CDR3 reads CASSLPYTQYF. In DNA form, the CDR3 reads TGTGCCAGCAGCTTACCTTATACGCAGTATTTT.

This clonotype was seen only a few times. The chain is built from TRBV27 and TRBJ2-1, with D tentatively TRBD2 (6 bases). The germline V and J ends were trimmed by 4 bases and 0 bases, with 16 bases remaining between them. The CDR3 has 17 residues. Germline CDR1 and CDR2: MNHEY and SMNVEV (reference sequence). The DNA for the CDR3 is TGTGCCAGCAGTTACCTCGGACTACCCACCTCCTACAATGAGCAGTTCTTC. This translates into CASSYLGLPTSYNEQFF.

This clonotype appeared many times. V and J are TRBV20-1 and TRBJ1-5; TRBD1 is a possible D gene (6 bases). V shed 0 bases and J shed 1 base, with 10 bases lying between them. Germline V gene data show CDR1 as DFQATT and CDR2 as SNEGSKA (reference sequence). The CDR3 spans 15 residues. The CDR3 region has the DNA TGCAGTGCTAGAGATCCCAGGGGAAGCAATCAGCCCCAGCATTTT. Residues: CSARDPRGSNQPQHF.

This clonotype was detected only a few times. The chain links TRBV28 to TRBJ1-5, with D tentatively TRBD1 (5 bases). The CDR3 totals 12 residues. The germline V gene has CDR1 MDHEN and CDR2 SYDVKM. With 9 bases removed from V and 7 bases from J, the gap between germline ends came to 13 bases. CDR3 residues: CASEGVGQPQHF. CDR3 sequence (DNA): TGTGCCAGTGAAGGGGTAGGCCAGCCCCAGCATTTT.

The CDR3 is CSALFPGLQETQYF. The DNA of the CDR3 is TGCAGTGCTCTATTCCCGGGCCTCCAAGAGACCCAGTACTTC. V usage is TRBV20-1 and J usage is TRBJ2-5, with D unresolved. Germline CDR1 is DFQATT and CDR2 is SNEGSKA (reference sequence). This CDR3 spans 14 amino acids. V was clipped by 5 bases and J by 1 base, with 14 bases between them.

This clonotype was recorded many times. The gene calls are TRBV11-2 and TRBJ2-1; TRBD2 aligns across 11 bases. V lost 2 bases, J lost 3 bases, and 6 bases stayed unmatched. Germline V lookup: CDR1 SGHAT, CDR2 FQNNGV. The CDR3 is made up of 17 amino acids. The CDR3 nucleotides read TGTGCCAGCAGCTTACTGGCTAGCGGGGGGTACTACAATGAGCAGTTCTTC. Translation gives CASSLLASGGYYNEQFF.

The gene calls are TRBV7-2 and TRBJ2-7, with 9 bases lining up with TRBD2. The trim removed 7 bases at V and 3 bases at J, leaving 13 bases unmatched. The CDR3 spans 16 residues. Germline V gene lookup returns CDR1 SGHTA and CDR2 FQGNSA. The CDR3 DNA is TGTGCCAGCACCCTAAGTGGTAGCGGGGGATTCTACGAGCAGTACTTC. Amino acids: CASTLSGSGGFYEQYF.

This chain joins TRBV28 and TRBJ2-4, with a weak D call TRBD1 (6 bases). This CDR3 contains 15 residues. In germline, CDR1 is MDHEN, CDR2 SYDVKM. Trimming stripped 3 bases from V and 5 bases from J, with 14 bases between. CDR3 sequence: CASSFQGQIENIQYF. The CDR3 coding sequence is TGTGCCAGCAGTTTCCAGGGGCAGATTGAAAACATTCAGTACTTC. The whole variable domain, remainder taken from reference TRBV28 and TRBJ2-4, is DVKVTQSSRYLVKRTGEKVFLECVQDMDHENMFWYRQDPGLGLRLIYFSYDVKMKEKGDIPEGYSVSREKKERFSLILESASTNQTSMYLCASSFQGQIENIQYFGAGTRLSVL.

V gene TRBV6-2 or TRBV6-3 combines with J gene TRBJ1-1; D is undetermined. Germline V gene sequence: CDR1 MNHEY, CDR2 SVGEGT. With 8 bases removed from V and 4 bases from J, the gap between germline ends came to 23 bases. This CDR3 is built from 16 residues. This chain's CDR3 is CASSRPNRLGSTEAFF. The CDR3 nucleotides read TGTGCCAGCTCGCGCCCCAACCGACTTGGAAGCACTGAAGCTTTCTTT.

The rearrangement uses TRBV5-1 and TRBJ2-2; D unresolved. The CDR3 runs to 15 residues. In germline, CDR1 is SGHRS, CDR2 YFSETQ. Trimming removed 0 bases at V and 5 bases at J, with 11 bases between. The CDR3 here is CASSLAPSGTGELFF. The CDR3 coding sequence is TGCGCCAGCAGCTTGGCGCCTAGTGGTACCGGGGAGCTGTTTTTT. The full variable domain, with the rest looked up from reference TRBV5-1 and TRBJ2-2, is KAGVTQTPRYLIKTRGQQVTLSCSPISGHRSVSWYQQTPGQGLQFLFEYFSETQRNKGNFPGRFSGRQFSNSRSEMNVSTLELGDSALYLCASSLAPSGTGELFFGEGSRLTVL.